The 16 T cell receptor beta chains below come from one sample, sequenced in a study of blood T cell repertoires in COVID-19. Assay used: immunoSEQ multiplex PCR; TCRdb lists only in-frame clones, some missing. The sample holds around 100,000 clones, roughly 89% seen once. Material: peripheral blood. The receptors shown here come from a woman of 80 years or more in a cohort sampled during active COVID-19.

This chain uses TRBV2 with TRBJ2-7, with TRBD1 as a possible D gene (6 bases). The V gene lost 7 bases and the J gene lost 0 bases, with 13 bases spanning the gap. CDR1 and CDR2 (germline): SNHLY, FYNNEI. This CDR3 region has 14 residues. The CDR3 loop reads CASIGQGISYEQYF. Here the CDR3 DNA reads TGTGCCAGCATAGGGCAGGGGATCTCCTACGAGCAGTACTTC.

This chain uses TRBV5-1 with TRBJ2-5; no firm D call. The length of the CDR3 is 13 residues. Deletions cut 4 bases from V and 1 base from J, with 8 bases between. In germline, CDR1 is SGHRS, CDR2 YFSETQ. DNA for the CDR3: TGCGCCAGCAGCCCACAGCCCCAAGAGACCCAGTACTTC. It specifies CASSPQPQETQYF.

The chain couples TRBV10-3 to TRBJ2-2; maybe TRBD2 (5 bases). CDR3 size: 15 residues. The germline V and J ends were trimmed by 0 bases and 3 bases, with 8 bases remaining between them. Germline values: CDR1 ENHRY, CDR2 SYGVKD. The CDR3: CAISESTIYTGELFF. CDR3 DNA: TGTGCCATCAGTGAGTCGACTATATACACCGGGGAGCTGTTTTTT.

The chain links TRBV9 to TRBJ2-3, with D possibly being TRBD2 (6 bases). Germline-derived CDR1 and CDR2 are SGDLS and YYNGEE. Trimming took 0 bases from V and 5 from J, leaving 13 bases between them. The CDR3 totals 15 residues. The CDR3: CASSVGSGNQDTQYF. The DNA of the CDR3 is TGTGCCAGCAGCGTAGGTAGCGGCAACCAAGATACGCAGTATTTT.

In nucleotides, the CDR3 is TGTGCCAGCAGCGTACTAGCGGGCACAGATACGCAGTATTTT. It encodes CASSVLAGTDTQYF. The J gene is TRBJ2-3, the V gene TRBV9; TRBD2 aligns across 7 bases. With 1 base clipped from V and 1 base from J, the junction kept 0 bases outside the gene matches. The germline V gene has CDR1 SGDLS and CDR2 YYNGEE. This CDR3 is built from 14 residues. Supplemented by reference TRBV9 and TRBJ2-3, the full variable domain reads DSGVTQTPKHLITATGQRVTLRCSPRSGDLSVYWYQQSLDQGLQFLIQYYNGEERAKGNILERFSAQQFPDLHSELNLSSLELGDSALYFCASSVLAGTDTQYFGPGTRLTVL.

The V call is TRBV10-3, the J call TRBJ2-3, with TRBD2 matching over 10 bases. Germline CDR1 reads ENHRY; CDR2 reads SYGVKD. The CDR3 has 14 amino acids. Trimming took 7 bases from V and 5 from J; bases not matched to a gene: 6. The CDR3 region is CAIKGTSGVDTQYF. The CDR3 DNA follows: TGTGCCATCAAGGGAACTAGCGGGGTAGATACGCAGTATTTT.

This clone was seen a single time. This chain uses TRBV6-6 with TRBJ2-2; D remains unclear. This CDR3 has 11 residues. Trimming shortened V by 8 bases and J by 3 bases, and 4 bases separated the two germline ends. Germline V gene data show CDR1 as MNHNY and CDR2 as SVGAGI (reference sequence). For the CDR3, the DNA is TGTGCCAGCCGGTACACCGGGGAGCTGTTTTTT. As protein: CASRYTGELFF.

The rearrangement joins TRBV6-5 to TRBJ1-2, with 9 bases lining up with TRBD1. Germline loops: CDR1 MNHEY, CDR2 SVGAGI. V was clipped by 6 bases and J by 1 base; unmatched bases: 3. The CDR3 totals 14 residues. The DNA of the CDR3 is TGTGCCAGCAGAACGACAGGGGGTAACTATGGCTACACCTTC. Encoded protein: CASRTTGGNYGYTF.

The chain links TRBV7-9 to TRBJ2-7; D is possibly TRBD2 (7 bases). The V end was cut by 5 bases, the J end by 2 bases, with 10 bases between. CDR1 SEHNR and CDR2 FQNEAQ come from the germline V gene (reference sequence). The CDR3 loop spans 13 amino acids. The CDR3 reads CASSVGGPYEQYF. As DNA, the CDR3 is TGTGCCAGCAGCGTCGGGGGGCCCTACGAGCAGTACTTC.

The chain joins TRBV28 to TRBJ1-3; D is unclear. V was cut by 6 bases and J by 1 base, with 10 bases left in between. Germline loops: CDR1 MDHEN, CDR2 SYDVKM. The CDR3 sequence is 14 residues long. The CDR3 reads CASSDTSSGNTIYF. The CDR3 bases are TGTGCCAGCAGCGATACATCATCTGGAAACACCATATATTTT.

The rearrangement links TRBV19 to TRBJ1-1; 8 nucleotides align to TRBD1. Germline values: CDR1 LNHDA, CDR2 SQIVND (reference sequence). The V gene end was trimmed by 1 base and the J gene end by 4 bases; junction bases not matched to a gene: 8. The CDR3 consists of 16 residues. For the CDR3, the DNA is TGTGCCAGTAGTATAGGGACAGGGCTTGGGACCACTGAAGCTTTCTTT. Amino acids: CASSIGTGLGTTEAFF.

The chain links TRBV24-1 to TRBJ2-3; perhaps TRBD1 as D (6 bases). Trimming took off 3 bases at V and 4 bases at J, with 13 bases between the two ends. Germline assignment: CDR1 KGHDR and CDR2 SFDVKD. The length of the CDR3 is 15 residues. The CDR3 sequence: CATSDRDRFADTQYF. DNA for the CDR3: TGTGCCACCAGTGATCGAGACAGGTTCGCAGATACGCAGTATTTT.

The CDR3 is CSALAQGVGNTIYF. CDR3 nucleotide sequence: TGCAGCGCCTTGGCTCAGGGTGTAGGAAACACCATATATTTT. The chain combines TRBV29-1 with TRBJ1-3; tentative D call: TRBD1 (5 bases). Looked up from germline, CDR1 is SQVTM and CDR2 is ANQGSEA. This CDR3 is 14 amino acids long. V lost 7 bases, J lost 4 bases, and 17 bases lay in between.

This rearrangement joins TRBV2 to TRBJ2-5; 7 bases are a match to TRBD2. CDR3 length equals 14 residues. Germline values: CDR1 SNHLY, CDR2 FYNNEI. V was clipped by 3 bases and J by 1 base; unmatched bases: 2. CDR3 loop: CASSDSGSQETQYF. CDR3 nucleotides: TGTGCCAGCAGTGATAGCGGGTCCCAAGAGACCCAGTACTTC.

The rearrangement joins TRBV19 to TRBJ1-6; TRBD1 matches 9 bases. The J segment lost 10 bases and the V segment lost 5 bases, leaving 3 bases of the junction unmatched. In germline, CDR1 is LNHDA, CDR2 SQIVND (reference sequence). The CDR3 length is 13 residues. In DNA form, the CDR3 reads TGTGCCAGTAGTCGGGACAGGGACTCACCCCTCCACTTT. This gives the protein CASSRDRDSPLHF.

The chain couples TRBV10-2 to TRBJ2-1; D is uncertain. Germline V gene sequence: CDR1 WSHSY, CDR2 SAAADI. V was clipped by 6 bases and J by 4 bases, with 7 bases between them. The CDR3 covers 12 residues. CDR3: CASSQVYNEQFF. The DNA of the CDR3 is TGCGCCAGCAGCCAGGTTTACAATGAGCAGTTCTTC.